One sample yielded the 14 T cell receptor beta chains listed below, sequenced in a study of beta chain features in type 1 diabetes. Reverse transcription of all isolated RNA meant that expressed TCRB transcripts were sequenced. The assay was immunoSEQ multiplex PCR, and TCRdb's table has in-frame clones only and misses some. Of 900,000 or so clones listed, 15% to 20% are singletons. The sequenced material came from naive CD4+ T cells from blood. Receptor source: a woman younger than 35 in good health.

This clone was observed a handful of times. The rearrangement links TRBV19 to TRBJ2-2; tentatively, D is TRBD1 (6 bases). Germline V gene sequence: CDR1 LNHDA, CDR2 SQIVND (reference sequence). The V end was cut by 1 base, the J end by 4 bases, with 13 bases between. The CDR3 contains 16 residues. For the CDR3, the DNA is TGTGCCAGTAGTATAGGGGTCAGGGGCGCCACCGGGGAGCTGTTTTTT. Translation: CASSIGVRGATGELFF.

V and J are TRBV5-6 and TRBJ2-5, with D possibly called TRBD1 or TRBD2 (6 bases each). The germline V gene has CDR1 SGHDT and CDR2 YYEEEE. Trimming pared 2 bases from V and 5 bases from J, leaving 10 bases between. The length of the CDR3 is 13 residues. The chain's CDR3 is CASSLGGMETQYF. The CDR3 DNA reads TGTGCCAGCAGCTTAGGGGGGATGGAGACCCAGTACTTC.

The rearrangement links TRBV7-9 to TRBJ2-5; a weak D match, TRBD2 (6 bases). Germline V gene lookup returns CDR1 SEHNR and CDR2 FQNEAQ (reference sequence). The CDR3 covers 15 residues. V gave up 2 bases and J gave up 3 bases, with 13 bases separating them. The CDR3 DNA follows: TGTGCCAGCAGCTTATTAGGCGGAGGGGAAGAGACCCAGTACTTC. Translation gives CASSLLGGGEETQYF.

This clone has a handful of counts. Other nucleotide sequences in the sample specify the same CDR3. This chain links TRBV20-1 with TRBJ2-1; D is undetermined. The CDR3 is 11 residues long. Trimming left V 5 bases short and J 3 bases short, with 5 bases between. Germline-derived CDR1 and CDR2 are DFQATT and SNEGSKA (reference sequence). Here the CDR3 DNA reads TGCAGTGCTTCTGGCTACAATGAGCAGTTCTTC. Its protein is CSASGYNEQFF.

This clone has only a few counts. As DNA, the CDR3 is TGTGCCAGCTCACCGGGACTAGCGGCAGATACGCAGTATTTT. Translating it yields CASSPGLAADTQYF. The rearrangement joins TRBV18 to TRBJ2-3, with 11 bases matching TRBD2. The CDR3 contains 14 residues. Germline V gene lookup returns CDR1 KGHSH and CDR2 LQKENI. V was clipped by 3 bases and J by 4 bases; unmatched bases: 0.

V and J are TRBV4-2 and TRBJ1-4; 9 bases fit TRBD1. CDR1 LGHNA and CDR2 YNFKEQ come from the germline V gene. J lost 8 bases, V lost 5 bases, and 6 bases had no gene match. The CDR3 extends over 14 amino acids. CDR3 region: CASSARDRDEKLFF. DNA for the CDR3: TGTGCCAGCAGCGCACGGGACAGGGACGAAAAACTGTTTTTT.

V is TRBV27 and J is TRBJ1-1, with a tentative D call TRBD1 (6 bases). Germline values: CDR1 MNHEY, CDR2 SMNVEV (reference sequence). This CDR3 spans 14 amino acids. Trimming took off 5 bases at V and 0 bases at J, with 10 bases between the two ends. The CDR3 sequence: CASSPNRVNTEAFF. DNA for the CDR3: TGTGCCAGCAGTCCTAACAGGGTGAACACTGAAGCTTTCTTT.

The chain is built from TRBV27 and TRBJ2-3, with D possibly TRBD2 on 5 matching bases. Germline CDR1 and CDR2: MNHEY and SMNVEV (reference sequence). The CDR3 loop spans 12 amino acids. V lost 5 bases, J lost 7 bases, and 10 bases lay in between. The CDR3 here is CASSPSGNTQYF. The CDR3 nucleotides are TGTGCCAGCAGTCCCTCCGGGAATACGCAGTATTTT.

The chain joins TRBV15 to TRBJ2-2, with D possibly TRBD1 on 6 matching bases. Germline CDR1 is LNHNV and CDR2 is YYDKDF (reference sequence). Trimming cost V 3 bases and J 4 bases, with 12 bases left between them. The CDR3 contains 15 residues. CDR3 sequence (DNA): TGTGCCACCAGCAGCTTAAGGGGGAGCACCGGGGAGCTGTTTTTT. As protein: CATSSLRGSTGELFF.

The V and J genes are TRBV18 and TRBJ2-3, with D possibly called TRBD1 or TRBD2 (5 bases each). The length of the CDR3 is 14 residues. V was trimmed by 2 bases and J by 13 bases, leaving 19 bases between them. Per the germline V gene, CDR1 is KGHSH and CDR2 is LQKENI. CDR3 sequence (DNA): TGTGCCAGCTCACCAGTGGACATACTAGGAACGGAGTATTTT. Translating it yields CASSPVDILGTEYF.

V and J are TRBV29-1 and TRBJ1-1, with D maybe TRBD1 (5 bases). The length of the CDR3 is 13 residues. The germline V and J ends were trimmed by 4 bases and 0 bases, with 9 bases remaining between them. Germline V lookup: CDR1 SQVTM, CDR2 ANQGSEA. As DNA, the CDR3 is TGCAGCGTTGGTAGGGGCATGAACACTGAAGCTTTCTTT. Amino acid sequence: CSVGRGMNTEAFF. Full variable domain (missing parts from reference TRBV29-1 and TRBJ1-1): SAVISQKPSRDICQRGTSLTIQCQVDSQVTMMFWYRQQPGQSLTLIATANQGSEATYESGFVIDKFPISRPNLTFSTLTVSNMSPEDSSIYLCSVGRGMNTEAFFGQGTRLTVV.

The chain carries TRBV6-5 and TRBJ1-5, with 7 bases identical to TRBD1. CDR1 is MNHEY, CDR2 SVGAGI, per germline. This CDR3 spans 15 amino acids. After removal of 0 bases from V and 4 bases from J, the junction contained 3 bases not matched to a gene. The CDR3 is CASSYSWDRNQPQHF. DNA for the CDR3: TGTGCCAGCAGTTACTCGTGGGACAGAAATCAGCCCCAGCATTTT.

This clone was counted between two and nine times. The V call is TRBV14, the J call TRBJ2-3; D might be TRBD2 (5 bases). The V end was cut by 4 bases, the J end by 0 bases, with 8 bases between. The germline gives CDR1 SGHDN, CDR2 FVKESK. The CDR3 is 14 amino acids. This chain's CDR3 is CASSRRLSTDTQYF. The CDR3 coding sequence is TGTGCCAGCAGCCGGAGGCTAAGCACAGATACGCAGTATTTT.

For this clone: Germline and junction disagree at one end, which may indicate a read error. CDR3 protein: CASSPRDGSF. The DNA for the CDR3 is TGTGCCAGCAGCCCGAGGGACGGATCCTTC. The chain is built from TRBV5-8 and TRBJ1-2; D perhaps matches TRBD1 (5 bases). Looked up from germline, CDR1 is SGHTS and CDR2 is YDEGEE. This CDR3 has 10 residues.